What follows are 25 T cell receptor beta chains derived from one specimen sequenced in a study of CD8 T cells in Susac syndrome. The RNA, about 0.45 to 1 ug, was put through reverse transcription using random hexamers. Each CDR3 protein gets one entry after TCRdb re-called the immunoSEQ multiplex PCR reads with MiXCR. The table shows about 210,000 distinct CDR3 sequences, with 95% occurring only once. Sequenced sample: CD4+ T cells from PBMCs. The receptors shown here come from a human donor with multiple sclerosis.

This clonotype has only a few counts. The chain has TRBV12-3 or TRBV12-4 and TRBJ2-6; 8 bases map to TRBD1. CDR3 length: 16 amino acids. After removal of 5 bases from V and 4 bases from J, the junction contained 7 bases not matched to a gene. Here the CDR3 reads CASSRTGRPGANVLTF. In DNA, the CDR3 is TGTGCCAGCAGTAGGACAGGGCGGCCGGGGGCCAACGTCCTGACTTTC.

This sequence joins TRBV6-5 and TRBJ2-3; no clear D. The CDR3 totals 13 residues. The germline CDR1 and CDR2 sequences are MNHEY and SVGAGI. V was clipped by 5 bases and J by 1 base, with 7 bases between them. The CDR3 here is CASSKRRTDTQYF. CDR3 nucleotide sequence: TGTGCCAGCAGTAAACGACGCACAGATACGCAGTATTTT.

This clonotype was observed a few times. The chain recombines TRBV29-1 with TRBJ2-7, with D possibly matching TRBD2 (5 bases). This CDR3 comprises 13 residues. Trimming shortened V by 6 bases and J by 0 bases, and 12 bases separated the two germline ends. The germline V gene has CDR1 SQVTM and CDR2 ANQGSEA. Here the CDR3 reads CSVSRAGSYEQYF. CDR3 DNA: TGCAGCGTATCAAGGGCGGGCTCCTACGAGCAGTACTTC.

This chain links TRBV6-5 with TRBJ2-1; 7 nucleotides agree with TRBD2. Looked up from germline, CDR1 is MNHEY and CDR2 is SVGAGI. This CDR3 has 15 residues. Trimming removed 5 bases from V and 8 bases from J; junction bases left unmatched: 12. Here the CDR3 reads CASSRGASGWDEQFF. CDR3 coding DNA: TGTGCCAGCAGTCGCGGGGCTAGCGGTTGGGATGAGCAGTTCTTC.

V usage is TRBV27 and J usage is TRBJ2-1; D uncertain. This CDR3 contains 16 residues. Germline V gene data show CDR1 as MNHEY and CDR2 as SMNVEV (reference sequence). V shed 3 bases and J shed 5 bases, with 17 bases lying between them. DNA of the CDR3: TGTGCCAGCAGTTTTGAAGGGCCGAAACCGAACAATGAGCAGTTCTTC. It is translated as CASSFEGPKPNNEQFF.

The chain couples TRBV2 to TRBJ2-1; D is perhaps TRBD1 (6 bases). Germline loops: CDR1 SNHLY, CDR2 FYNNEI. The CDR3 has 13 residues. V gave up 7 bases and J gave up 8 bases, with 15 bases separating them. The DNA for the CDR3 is TGTGCCAGCACCCAGGGGTCACGGGATGAGCAGTTCTTC. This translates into CASTQGSRDEQFF.

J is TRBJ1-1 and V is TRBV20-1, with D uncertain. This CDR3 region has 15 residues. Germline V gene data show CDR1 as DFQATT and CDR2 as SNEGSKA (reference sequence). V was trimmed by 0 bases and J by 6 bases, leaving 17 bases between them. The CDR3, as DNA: TGCAGTGCTAGAGATTTAACAGCCAGCCGCCCTGAAGCTTTCTTT. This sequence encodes CSARDLTASRPEAFF.

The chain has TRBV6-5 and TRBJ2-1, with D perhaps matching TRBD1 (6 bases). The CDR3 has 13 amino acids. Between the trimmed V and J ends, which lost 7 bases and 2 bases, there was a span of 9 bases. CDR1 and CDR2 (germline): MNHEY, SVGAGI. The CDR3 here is CASMTGPYNEQFF. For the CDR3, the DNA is TGTGCCAGCATGACAGGACCCTACAATGAGCAGTTCTTC.

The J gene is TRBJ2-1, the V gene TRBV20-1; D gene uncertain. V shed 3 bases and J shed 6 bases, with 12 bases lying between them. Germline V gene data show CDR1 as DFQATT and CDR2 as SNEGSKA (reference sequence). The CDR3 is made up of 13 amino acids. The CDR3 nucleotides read TGCAGTGCTAGGGCCCCTAATATCAATGAGCAGTTCTTC. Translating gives CSARAPNINEQFF.

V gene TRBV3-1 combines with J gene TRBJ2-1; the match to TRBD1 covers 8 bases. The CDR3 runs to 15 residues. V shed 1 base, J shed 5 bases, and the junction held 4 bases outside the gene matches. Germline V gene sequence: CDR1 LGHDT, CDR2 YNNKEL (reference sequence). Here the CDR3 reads CASSQGQGKNNEQFF. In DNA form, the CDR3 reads TGTGCCAGCAGCCAAGGACAGGGGAAAAACAATGAGCAGTTCTTC.

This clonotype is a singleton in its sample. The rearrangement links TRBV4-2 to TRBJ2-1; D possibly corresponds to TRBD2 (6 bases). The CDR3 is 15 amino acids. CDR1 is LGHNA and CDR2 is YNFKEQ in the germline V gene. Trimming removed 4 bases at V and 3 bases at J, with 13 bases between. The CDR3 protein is CASSPDGRHYNEQFF. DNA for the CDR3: TGTGCCAGCAGCCCAGACGGGAGACACTACAATGAGCAGTTCTTC.

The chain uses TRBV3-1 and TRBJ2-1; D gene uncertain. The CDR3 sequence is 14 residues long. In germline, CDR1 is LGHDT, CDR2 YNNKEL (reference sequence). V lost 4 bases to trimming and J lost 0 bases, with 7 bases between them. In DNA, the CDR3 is TGTGCCAGCAGCCCCTGGGGCTCCTACAATGAGCAGTTCTTC. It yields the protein CASSPWGSYNEQFF.

In DNA, the CDR3 is TGTGCCAGCAGTTTGGAACAGTCTTACACCTTC. This sequence encodes CASSLEQSYTF. The rearrangement joins TRBV28 to TRBJ1-2; D uncertain. The CDR3 length is 11 residues. Trimming removed 3 bases from V and 11 bases from J, with 10 bases in between. CDR1 and CDR2 from the germline V gene are MDHEN and SYDVKM.

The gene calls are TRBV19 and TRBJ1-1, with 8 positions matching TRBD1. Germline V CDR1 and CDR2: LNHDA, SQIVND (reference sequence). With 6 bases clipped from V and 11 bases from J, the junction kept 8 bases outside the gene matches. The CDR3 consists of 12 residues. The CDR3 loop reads CASSGQGGKAFF. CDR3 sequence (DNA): TGTGCCAGTAGCGGACAGGGAGGTAAGGCTTTCTTT.

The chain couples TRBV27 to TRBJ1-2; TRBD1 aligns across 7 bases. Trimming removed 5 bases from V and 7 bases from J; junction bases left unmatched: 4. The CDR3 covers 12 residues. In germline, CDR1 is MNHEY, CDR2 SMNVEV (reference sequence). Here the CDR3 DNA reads TGTGCCAGCAGTGGGACAGCTGGTGGCTACACCTTC. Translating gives CASSGTAGGYTF.

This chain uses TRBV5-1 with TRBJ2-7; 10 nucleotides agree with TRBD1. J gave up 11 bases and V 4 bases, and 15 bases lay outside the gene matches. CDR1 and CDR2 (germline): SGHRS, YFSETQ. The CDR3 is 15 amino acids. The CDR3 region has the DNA TGCGCCAGCAGCAATGGCGGGGACAGGGGCGCCCTGGAGTACTTC. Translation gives CASSNGGDRGALEYF. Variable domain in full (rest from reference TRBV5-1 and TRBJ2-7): KAGVTQTPRYLIKTRGQQVTLSCSPISGHRSVSWYQQTPGQGLQFLFEYFSETQRNKGNFPGRFSGRQFSNSRSEMNVSTLELGDSALYLCASSNGGDRGALEYFGPGTRLTVT.

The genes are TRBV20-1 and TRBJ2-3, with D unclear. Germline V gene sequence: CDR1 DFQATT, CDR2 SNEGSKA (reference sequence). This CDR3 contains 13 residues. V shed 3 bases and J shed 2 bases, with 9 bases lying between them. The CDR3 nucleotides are TGCAGTGCTAGTGGGCTAGTCACAGATACGCAGTATTTT. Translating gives CSASGLVTDTQYF.

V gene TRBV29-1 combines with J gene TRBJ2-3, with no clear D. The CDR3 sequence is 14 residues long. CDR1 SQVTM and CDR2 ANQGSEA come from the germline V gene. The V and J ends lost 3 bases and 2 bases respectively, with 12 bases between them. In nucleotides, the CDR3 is TGCAGCGTTGAGTATGGGGTGACCACAGATACGCAGTATTTT. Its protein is CSVEYGVTTDTQYF.

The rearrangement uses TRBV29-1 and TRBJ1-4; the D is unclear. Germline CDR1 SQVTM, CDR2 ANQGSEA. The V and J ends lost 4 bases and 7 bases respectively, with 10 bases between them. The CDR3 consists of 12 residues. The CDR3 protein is CSVVEGGEKLFF. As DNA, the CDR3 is TGCAGCGTTGTTGAAGGAGGTGAAAAACTGTTTTTT.

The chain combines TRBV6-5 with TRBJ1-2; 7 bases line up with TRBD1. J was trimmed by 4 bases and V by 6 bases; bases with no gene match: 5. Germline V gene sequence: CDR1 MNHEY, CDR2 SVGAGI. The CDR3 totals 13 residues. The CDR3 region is CASSGQAVYGYTF. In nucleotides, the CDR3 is TGTGCCAGCAGCGGACAGGCCGTCTATGGCTACACCTTC.

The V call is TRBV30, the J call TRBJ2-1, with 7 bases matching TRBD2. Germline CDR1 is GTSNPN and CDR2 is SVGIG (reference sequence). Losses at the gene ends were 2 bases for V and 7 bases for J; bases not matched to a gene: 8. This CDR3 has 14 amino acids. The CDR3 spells CAWSFGGSRNEQFF. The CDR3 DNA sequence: TGTGCCTGGAGTTTTGGCGGGAGTAGGAATGAGCAGTTCTTC.

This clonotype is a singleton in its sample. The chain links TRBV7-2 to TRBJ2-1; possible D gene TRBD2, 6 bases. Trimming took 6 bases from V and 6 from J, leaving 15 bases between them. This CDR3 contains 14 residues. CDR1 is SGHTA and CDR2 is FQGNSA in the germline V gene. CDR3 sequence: CASRKPSSANEQFF. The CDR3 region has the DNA TGTGCCAGCAGGAAACCCTCTAGCGCCAATGAGCAGTTCTTC.

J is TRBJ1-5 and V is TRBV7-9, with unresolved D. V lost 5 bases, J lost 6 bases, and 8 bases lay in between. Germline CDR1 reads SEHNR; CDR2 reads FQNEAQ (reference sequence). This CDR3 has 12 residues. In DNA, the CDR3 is TGTGCCAGCAGCCTCCCGAGTCAGCCCCAGCATTTT. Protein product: CASSLPSQPQHF. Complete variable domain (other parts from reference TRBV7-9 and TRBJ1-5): DTGVSQNPRHKITKRGQNVTFRCDPISEHNRLYWYRQTLGQGPEFLTYFQNEAQLEKSRLLSDRFSAERPKGSFSTLEIQRTEQGDSAMYLCASSLPSQPQHFGDGTRLSIL.

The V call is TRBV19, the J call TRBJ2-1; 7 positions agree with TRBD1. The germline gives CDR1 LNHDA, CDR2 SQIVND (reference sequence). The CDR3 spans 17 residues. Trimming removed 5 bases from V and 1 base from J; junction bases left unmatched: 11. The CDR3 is CASSFFKGAHSYNEQFF. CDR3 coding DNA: TGTGCCAGTAGTTTCTTTAAGGGGGCACATTCCTACAATGAGCAGTTCTTC.

CDR3: CASSDQNPDRPGNEQFF. In nucleotides, the CDR3 is TGTGCCAGCAGTGACCAAAATCCGGACAGGCCGGGAAATGAGCAGTTCTTC. The V gene is TRBV2, the J gene TRBJ2-1; 7 bases are shared with TRBD1. The CDR3 consists of 17 residues. Looked up from germline, CDR1 is SNHLY and CDR2 is FYNNEI. V was pared by 3 bases and J by 7 bases, with 15 bases of the junction left unmatched.